This T cell receptor (beta chain) was captured in a study of cytomegalovirus exposure and HLA in healthy donors. General study results and limits: An assumption of roughly uniform sequencing depth across donors underlay the presence/absence analyses. What a later analysis showed was that several of the most significant clusters appeared linked to common viral pathogens.

As concerns this clone: The antigen is undetermined.

Primers: 60 Vbeta forward and 13 Jbeta reverse. TCRdb keeps only in-frame clones here, not all; method: immunoSEQ multiplex PCR. The data show 120,000 or so clones, around three quarters seen once. Germline V gene data show CDR1 as SGHKS and CDR2 as YYEKEE (reference sequence). The CDR3 consists of 14 residues. The V gene lost 0 bases and the J gene lost 2 bases, with 9 bases spanning the gap. This TCR came from a human donor in good health. Sequences were obtained from PBMCs. This chain joins TRBV5-5 and TRBJ2-7; D is unresolved. The CDR3 sequence: CASSLVPETYEQYF. The CDR3 DNA reads TGTGCCAGCAGCTTGGTACCTGAGACCTACGAGCAGTACTTC.